This entry lists 14 T cell receptor beta chains sequenced from one sample in a study of cytomegalovirus exposure and HLA in healthy donors. PCR employed 60 Vbeta and 13 Jbeta primers. Sequenced by immunoSEQ multiplex PCR; TCRdb stores in-frame clones only, minus some. The top ten clones hold around 4.5% of a sample with roughly 120,000 clones, about four fifths of them seen once. Specimen: PBMCs. The receptors originated from a man younger than 40 in good health and CMV-seropositive.

The chain carries TRBV6-1 and TRBJ1-1; D gene unclear. CDR1 is MNHNS, CDR2 SASEGT, per germline. V was cut by 5 bases and J by 8 bases, with 9 bases left in between. The CDR3 has 11 residues. The DNA of the CDR3 is TGTGCCAGCAGTCCACGGCGGGAAGCTTTCTTT. Translated: CASSPRREAFF.

This clone was counted only a few times. This chain joins TRBV7-9 and TRBJ2-7, with 7 bases that match TRBD1. This CDR3 comprises 16 residues. Germline V gives CDR1 SEHNR, CDR2 FQNEAQ (reference sequence). Losses at the gene ends were 3 bases for V and 4 bases for J; bases not matched to a gene: 12. The DNA of the CDR3 is TGTGCCAGCAGCTTTAGGGTTGTGGTCAGGGGGTACGAGCAGTACTTC. Translating gives CASSFRVVVRGYEQYF. The full variable domain, with the rest looked up from reference TRBV7-9 and TRBJ2-7, is DTGVSQNPRHKITKRGQNVTFRCDPISEHNRLYWYRQTLGQGPEFLTYFQNEAQLEKSRLLSDRFSAERPKGSFSTLEIQRTEQGDSAMYLCASSFRVVVRGYEQYFGPGTRLTVT.

This chain joins TRBV4-2 and TRBJ2-7; D is undetermined. Germline V CDR1 and CDR2: LGHNA, YNFKEQ. The CDR3 runs to 15 residues. Trimming stripped 4 bases from V and 7 bases from J, with 20 bases between. DNA of the CDR3: TGTGCCAGCAGCCTGAGGAGAACGGAGAGGCGAGAGCAGTACTTC. Its protein product is CASSLRRTERREQYF.

V is TRBV2 and J is TRBJ1-2; 7 bases are a match to TRBD1. Germline V gene data show CDR1 as SNHLY and CDR2 as FYNNEI. This CDR3 has 13 residues. V lost 11 bases, J lost 1 base, and 7 bases stayed unmatched. The CDR3 region has the DNA TGTGCCGTACAGGGGACGAGTAACTATGGCTACACCTTC. Protein: CAVQGTSNYGYTF.

This sequence joins TRBV30 and TRBJ2-3; 11 bases match TRBD2. The J segment lost 4 bases and the V segment lost 0 bases, leaving 3 bases of the junction unmatched. This CDR3 comprises 15 residues. Germline V gene sequence: CDR1 GTSNPN, CDR2 SVGIG (reference sequence). The CDR3 nucleotides read TGTGCCTGGAGTGTACTTAGCGGGAGGGCAGATACGCAGTATTTT. Residues: CAWSVLSGRADTQYF.

The chain recombines TRBV9 with TRBJ2-2; D remains ambiguous. Trimming pared 7 bases from V and 2 bases from J, leaving 6 bases between. The CDR3 is 12 amino acids. The V gene's germline CDR1 is SGDLS and CDR2 YYNGEE. The CDR3 region is CASDSNTGELFF. For the CDR3, the DNA is TGTGCCAGCGACTCAAACACCGGGGAGCTGTTTTTT.

V usage is TRBV5-1 and J usage is TRBJ1-1; tentatively, D is TRBD1 (6 bases). CDR3 length: 16 amino acids. Germline lookup yields CDR1 SGHRS and CDR2 YFSETQ. V was pared by 4 bases and J by 3 bases, with 19 bases between. The CDR3 bases are TGCGCCAGCAGCCCCACCACAGGGTTATTTCACACTGAAGCTTTCTTT. It codes for CASSPTTGLFHTEAFF.

This chain links TRBV2 with TRBJ2-2, with TRBD2 matching over 9 bases. This CDR3 has 16 amino acids. Germline values: CDR1 SNHLY, CDR2 FYNNEI. Germline trimming cut 7 bases from V and 5 bases from J; bases unmatched to any gene: 11. CDR3 in DNA: TGTGCCAGCACCGAGGAGCCAGCGGGGGGTACCGGGGAGCTGTTTTTT. Translating gives CASTEEPAGGTGELFF.

The chain joins TRBV4-1 to TRBJ1-6; D remains unclear. CDR3 length equals 16 residues. V was shortened by 1 base and J by 6 bases, with 13 bases between the two germline ends. Germline V lookup: CDR1 MGHRA, CDR2 YSYEKL. The CDR3: CASSQGPWEGNSPLHF. CDR3 DNA sequence: TGCGCCAGCAGCCAAGGCCCCTGGGAGGGTAATTCACCCCTCCACTTT.

The gene calls are TRBV4-1 and TRBJ2-5; no firm D call. Germline V gene lookup returns CDR1 MGHRA and CDR2 YSYEKL. The ends were cut back, 0 bases at V and 2 bases at J, with 10 bases in the middle. The CDR3 is made up of 15 amino acids. CDR3 protein: CASSQERSLQETQYF. For the CDR3, the DNA is TGCGCCAGCAGCCAAGAGCGGAGCCTACAAGAGACCCAGTACTTC.

V gene TRBV18 combines with J gene TRBJ2-5; 9 bases agree with TRBD1. The CDR3 extends over 14 amino acids. The germline V gene encodes CDR1 KGHSH and CDR2 LQKENI. Trimming took 6 bases from V and 3 from J; bases not matched to a gene: 5. Here the CDR3 reads CASSLRTGEETQYF. The CDR3 nucleotides are TGTGCCAGCTCCCTACGGACAGGGGAAGAGACCCAGTACTTC. The full variable domain, in which reference TRBV18 and TRBJ2-5 provide the parts outside the CDR3, is NAGVMQNPRHLVRRRGQEARLRCSPMKGHSHVYWYRQLPEEGLKFMVYLQKENIIDESGMPKERFSAEFPKEGPSILRIQQVVRGDSAAYFCASSLRTGEETQYFGPGTRLLVL.

This clone came up a few times. This chain links TRBV28 with TRBJ2-1, with 9 bases aligning to TRBD2. The germline CDR1 and CDR2 sequences are MDHEN and SYDVKM. The CDR3 has 16 residues. The ends lost 3 bases at V and 8 bases at J; junction bases unmatched: 11. CDR3 in DNA: TGTGCCAGCAGTTTGTCTGGCGCGGGGGGGGTTGATGAGCAGTTCTTC. It yields the protein CASSLSGAGGVDEQFF.

The rearrangement uses TRBV5-1 and TRBJ2-3, with 7 bases identical to TRBD2. This CDR3 spans 15 amino acids. Looked up from germline, CDR1 is SGHRS and CDR2 is YFSETQ. V gave up 4 bases and J gave up 0 bases; unmatched junction bases: 5. The CDR3 region has the DNA TGCGCCAGCAGCCCGCGGGGGTTTAGCACAGATACGCAGTATTTT. Protein sequence: CASSPRGFSTDTQYF.

The CDR3 DNA sequence: TGTGCCAGCAGCTCAGGGTTTCGGGATGGCTACACCTTC. Translated: CASSSGFRDGYTF. V is TRBV7-8 and J is TRBJ1-2; D may be TRBD1 (5 bases). Germline CDR1 and CDR2: SGHVS and FQNEAQ. Trimming pared 4 bases from V and 6 bases from J, leaving 12 bases between. The CDR3 has 13 amino acids.